The sequence of this T cell receptor beta chain was determined in a study of T cell changes during pregnancy in multiple sclerosis. Between the trimmed V and J ends, which lost 4 bases and 5 bases, there was a span of 12 bases. The CDR3 is made up of 13 amino acids. Germline CDR1 and CDR2: SGHDN and FVKESK. Libraries were prepared by immunoSEQ multiplex PCR; TCRdb keeps only in-frame clonotypes and omits some of them. The table lists tens of thousands of clones, over 80% of them singletons. V and J are TRBV14 and TRBJ2-7; a possible D gene is TRBD2 (5 bases). The clonotype was recovered from a female donor with multiple sclerosis, enrolled in a pregnancy study. Sequenced material: CD8+ T cells from peripheral blood mononuclear cells, taken in the third trimester of pregnancy. Here the CDR3 reads CASSPPDWDEQYF. For the CDR3, the DNA is TGTGCCAGCAGCCCACCGGACTGGGACGAGCAGTACTTC.